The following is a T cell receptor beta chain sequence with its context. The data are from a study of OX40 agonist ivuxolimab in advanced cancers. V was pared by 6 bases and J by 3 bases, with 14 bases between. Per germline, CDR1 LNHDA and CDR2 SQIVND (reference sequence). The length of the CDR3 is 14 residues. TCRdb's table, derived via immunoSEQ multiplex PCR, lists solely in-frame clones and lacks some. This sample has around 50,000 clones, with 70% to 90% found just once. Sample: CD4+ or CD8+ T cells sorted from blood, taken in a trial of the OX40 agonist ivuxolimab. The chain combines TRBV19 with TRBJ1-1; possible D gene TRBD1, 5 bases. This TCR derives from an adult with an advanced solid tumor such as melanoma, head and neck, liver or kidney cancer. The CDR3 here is CASRAGVSYTEAFF. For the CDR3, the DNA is TGTGCCAGTAGGGCGGGGGTGAGCTACACTGAAGCTTTCTTT.